Listed below are T cell receptor beta chains from one sample, sequenced in a study of blood T cell repertoires in COVID-19. Produced via immunoSEQ multiplex PCR; TCRdb's table is partial and in-frame only. The repertoire holds about 160,000 clones, approximately 82% seen once, with roughly 7% in the top ten. Sequencing was performed on peripheral blood. The source of these receptors is a woman aged 40 to 50 with COVID-19, enrolled during active disease. Each CDR3 is given with its conserved first and last residue. Fields, in order: J gene, D gene, clone size, V gene, CDR3 DNA, CDR3 protein. D genes are given only for firm matches. Expanded clones are given a class, and other clones once, few, many or no size at all.

>TRBJ2-2|NA|NA|TRBV11-3
TGTGCCAGCAGCTTACTTAACACCGGGGAGCTGTTTTTT
CASSLLNTGELFF
>TRBJ2-2|NA|once|TRBV9
TGTGCCAGCAGCGTTCGGAGTTTTGGCGGGGAGCTGTTTTTT
CASSVRSFGGELFF
>TRBJ2-1|NA|few|TRBV7-9
TGTGCCAGCAGCTTAACGGCGGGCTCCTACAATGAGCAGTTCTTC
CASSLTAGSYNEQFF
>TRBJ1-2|NA|few|TRBV5-1
TGCGCCAGCAGCTTGGTATCAGGGTCGGGCGGCTACACCTTC
CASSLVSGSGGYTF
>TRBJ1-5|NA|once|TRBV6-5
TGTGCCAGCAGTCCTTACCGAGGTAGCAATCAGCCCCAGCATTTT
CASSPYRGSNQPQHF
>TRBJ1-4|TRBD1|NA|TRBV15
TGTGCCACCAGCAGAGACAGGGGGTATGAAAAACTGTTTTTT
CATSRDRGYEKLFF
>TRBJ2-1|TRBD2|NA|TRBV2
TGTGCCAGCAGTGTACCGGGGGGAAGCTACAATGAGCAGTTCTTC
CASSVPGGSYNEQFF
>TRBJ2-1|TRBD2|NA|TRBV7-2
TGTGCCAGCAGCTTAACTAGCGGGGGGGCCTACAATGAGCAGTTCTTC
CASSLTSGGAYNEQFF
>TRBJ2-3|NA|NA|TRBV4-2
TGTGCCAGCAGCCAAGGGAGAGCGGTCACAGATACGCAGTATTTT
CASSQGRAVTDTQYF
>TRBJ1-1|NA|NA|TRBV19
TGTGCCAGTGCCACACAGGGTGGCTTTGAAGCTTTCTTT
CASATQGGFEAFF
>TRBJ1-1|NA|NA|TRBV3-1/TRBV3-2
TGTGCCAGCAGCCAAGTCGGGGCGGGAAAAGCTTTCTTT
CASSQVGAGKAFF
>TRBJ1-5|TRBD1|NA|TRBV6-1
TGTGCCAGCAGTGATACGGACAGGGCGAGTCTCAATCAGCCCCAGCATTTT
CASSDTDRASLNQPQHF
>TRBJ1-1|TRBD1|NA|TRBV7-2
TGTGCCAGCAGCGGGACAGGGGTCACTGAAGCTTTCTTT
CASSGTGVTEAFF
>TRBJ2-1|TRBD2|NA|TRBV30
TGTGCCTGGAGCCGCACTAGCGGGAGGTCGAGCTCCTACAATGAGCAGTTCTTC
CAWSRTSGRSSSYNEQFF
>TRBJ2-1|TRBD2|NA|TRBV11-3
TGTGCCAGCAGCTTAGCGGGAGGGCCCTCTGCTGGGGGCAATGAGCAGTTCTTC
CASSLAGGPSAGGNEQFF
>TRBJ2-7|NA|NA|TRBV5-8
TGTGCCAGCAGCTTGTCTGGGGCCCTCTACGAGCAGTACTTC
CASSLSGALYEQYF
>TRBJ1-3|NA|large|TRBV7-6
TGTGCCAGCAGCTCCCCCACCGACAACTCTGGAAACACCATATATTTT
CASSSPTDNSGNTIYF
>TRBJ2-1|TRBD2|NA|TRBV6-5
TGTGCCAGCAGTTACCTAGCGGGGGGTTACAATGAGCAGTTCTTC
CASSYLAGGYNEQFF
>TRBJ2-2|NA|once|TRBV5-4
TGTGCCAGCAGCTTGGCTACCGGGGAGCTGTTTTTT
CASSLATGELFF
>TRBJ1-1|TRBD1|NA|TRBV19
TGTGCCAGTAGTATGGATAAGAGGACAGGGCGCCCCACTGAAGCTTTCTTT
CASSMDKRTGRPTEAFF
>TRBJ2-7|NA|NA|TRBV10-2
TGCGCCAGCAGTGAATCTTTATACGAGCAGTACTTC
CASSESLYEQYF
>TRBJ2-2|TRBD2|NA|TRBV12-3/TRBV12-4
TGTGCCAGCAGTTTTCGGGGGGCCGGGGAGCTGTTTTTT
CASSFRGAGELFF
>TRBJ1-2|TRBD1|once|TRBV7-7
TGTGCTAGCAGCTCTAAGCGGCACCCGGGACAGACCAACTATGGCTACACCTTC
CASSSKRHPGQTNYGYTF
>TRBJ2-2|NA|NA|TRBV10-2
TGCGCCAGCAGCGACCCCGATCTCCTAATGGGAGGGGGAGCCCTCGCGAACACCGGGGAGCTGTTTTTT
CASSDPDLLMGGGALANTGELFF
>TRBJ2-7|NA|NA|TRBV27
TGTGCCAGCAGTTTAAGAGGGCTGGGCGAGCAGTACTTC
CASSLRGLGEQYF
>TRBJ1-2|NA|NA|TRBV5-6
TGTGCCAGCAGCTTGCGCAGAATCTATGGCTACACCTTC
CASSLRRIYGYTF
>TRBJ2-1|NA|NA|TRBV7-9
TGTGCCAGCAGCACCAGGTACAATGAGCAGTTCTTC
CASSTRYNEQFF